This T cell receptor (beta chain) originates from a study of blood T cells in healthy people across ages. Combining a sample-barcoded 5' primer with a J-beta primer mix, a second PCR ran for roughly 7 to 11 cycles. Via MiXCR, TCRdb re-called the 5' RACE reads, giving one row per CDR3 protein. There are more than 800,000 distinct CDR3 sequences in the sample; around 43% occur only once, and 18% lies in the top ten. Researchers collected 9 to 10 milliliters of peripheral blood from every single donor. V dropped 3 bases and J dropped 6 bases, with 18 bases sitting between them. From germline, CDR1 is SEHNR and CDR2 FQNEAQ (reference sequence). The CDR3 is 16 amino acids.

The chain links TRBV7-9 to TRBJ2-4; D assignment may be TRBD1 or TRBD2 (5 bases each). The sample consisted of blood. This sequence was found in a woman aged 60-70 years in good health. DNA for the CDR3: TGTGCCAGCAGCTTTTCCGGGACCCCGAAGGGAAACATTCAGTACTTC. This translates into CASSFSGTPKGNIQYF.